This TCR beta chain appears in the sequencing data of a study of CD8+CD57+ T cells in acquired aplastic anemia. At the level of the study: When averaged, DNA from sorted CD4+ and CD8+ cells came to 3.2 ug.

Study results and caveats: Between patients and controls, CD8+ Simpson's diversity did not vary significantly. A set of twenty-nine CD8+ CDR3 sequences was shared between patients and controls, and these sequences appeared highly expressed in patients.

CDR3 and TCR beta VDJ profiling relied on a genomic DNA template. TCRdb recomputed calls from the reads with MiXCR, one row per CDR3 protein. The table lists 450,000 to 550,000 distinct CDR3 sequences, around 32% of them singletons. Sequencing involved patients with CD8+CD57+ cell expansion previously shown by flow cytometry. Severe acquired aplastic anemia was present in all patients. A remark on this clonotype: The antigen is undetermined.

Germline-derived CDR1 and CDR2 are LGHDT and YNNKEL (reference sequence). The CDR3 extends over 17 amino acids. The V segment lost 8 bases and the J segment 2 bases; nucleotides outside the gene matches: 12. The rearrangement joins TRBV3-1 to TRBJ2-5; 12 bases are shared with TRBD2. The TCR sequence derives from a human donor with aplastic anemia. The sequenced material came from sorted CD4+, CD8+, or CD8+CD57+ T cells (not recorded which) from PBMCs. The CDR3 nucleotides are TGTGCCAGCTCACAATGGGCTAGCGGGGGGGCACAAGAGACCCAGTACTTC. Protein sequence: CASSQWASGGAQETQYF.